The 9 T cell receptor beta chains given below trace back to one sample, sequenced in a study of T cells of healthy individuals. TCRdb fed the 5' RACE reads into MiXCR, producing one record per CDR3 protein. The sample includes tens of thousands of distinct CDR3 sequences, about a sixth of them seen just once. The receptors originated from a human donor in good health.

This clonotype was detected ten times or more. The rearrangement links TRBV9 to TRBJ2-1; TRBD2 matches at 7 bases. The germline V gene encodes CDR1 SGDLS and CDR2 YYNGEE. The CDR3 covers 17 residues. V was clipped by 0 bases and J by 5 bases; unmatched bases: 11. CDR3 nucleotide sequence: TGTGCCAGCAGCGTAGTTGGGGCGGGAGCGGTTAACAATGAGCAGTTCTTC. This codes for CASSVVGAGAVNNEQFF.

This clonotype has ten or more counts. As DNA, the CDR3 is TGTGCCAGCAGTTACTCGAAGGGGAACTATGGCTACACCTTC. Its translation is CASSYSKGNYGYTF. The V call is TRBV6-6, the J call TRBJ1-2; maybe TRBD1 (5 bases). CDR1 is MNHNY, CDR2 SVGAGI, per germline (reference sequence). This CDR3 contains 14 residues. V was trimmed by 0 bases and J by 2 bases, leaving 7 bases between them.

The chain has TRBV28 and TRBJ1-5; 7 bases are shared with TRBD1. The V and J ends lost 3 bases and 5 bases, in that order; junction bases with no gene match: 19. The CDR3 contains 19 residues. In germline, CDR1 is MDHEN, CDR2 SYDVKM. CDR3 bases: TGTGCCAGCAGTTTGGGGTATTCGGGACAGCAAAAACTTTATCAGCCCCAGCATTTT. Translating it yields CASSLGYSGQQKLYQPQHF. Using reference TRBV28 and TRBJ1-5 for the parts outside the CDR3, the full variable domain is DVKVTQSSRYLVKRTGEKVFLECVQDMDHENMFWYRQDPGLGLRLIYFSYDVKMKEKGDIPEGYSVSREKKERFSLILESASTNQTSMYLCASSLGYSGQQKLYQPQHFGDGTRLSIL.

The chain carries TRBV30 and TRBJ2-7; tentatively, D is TRBD1 (8 bases). The CDR3 sequence is 16 residues long. Germline V gene lookup returns CDR1 GTSNPN and CDR2 SVGIG (reference sequence). V gave up 2 bases and J gave up 0 bases, with 17 bases separating them. The CDR3 DNA is TGTGCCTGGAGTTACGGGAGGACAGGGAGCTCCTACGAGCAGTACTTC. Amino acids: CAWSYGRTGSSYEQYF.

The V and J genes are TRBV14 and TRBJ2-3; D perhaps matches TRBD2 (6 bases). Germline CDR1 and CDR2: SGHDN and FVKESK. The V and J ends lost 0 bases and 10 bases respectively, with 11 bases between them. The CDR3 extends over 13 amino acids. The CDR3 region is CASSQERGWAQYF. The CDR3 DNA reads TGTGCCAGCAGCCAAGAGCGGGGTTGGGCGCAGTATTTT.

There are a few counts of this clonotype. The chain couples TRBV4-1 to TRBJ2-3; 8 bases are a match to TRBD2. The J segment lost 2 bases and the V segment lost 4 bases, leaving 5 bases of the junction unmatched. This CDR3 region has 15 residues. Germline values: CDR1 MGHRA, CDR2 YSYEKL. Written as DNA, the CDR3 is TGCGCCAGCAGCCCCGGGAGGGCCTTCACAGATACGCAGTATTTT. Encoded protein: CASSPGRAFTDTQYF.

This clonotype was picked up a small number of times. This chain uses TRBV6-1 with TRBJ2-1; D gene unclear. V lost 8 bases and J 9 bases, leaving 11 bases between the germline ends. CDR1 is MNHNS and CDR2 is SASEGT in the germline V gene. This CDR3 contains 11 residues. CDR3 amino acids: CASYGVREQFF. The CDR3 DNA follows: TGTGCCAGCTATGGAGTACGTGAGCAGTTCTTC.

This clonotype came up a few times. V is TRBV2 and J is TRBJ1-5, with D perhaps TRBD1 (5 bases). The germline V gene has CDR1 SNHLY and CDR2 FYNNEI. There are 12 residues in the CDR3. The V end was cut by 8 bases, the J end by 6 bases, with 11 bases between. The CDR3 loop reads CASGTQGQPQHF. DNA for the CDR3: TGTGCCAGCGGGACTCAGGGTCAGCCCCAGCATTTT. The full variable domain, rest sourced from reference TRBV2 and TRBJ1-5, is EPEVTQTPSHQVTQMGQEVILRCVPISNHLYFYWYRQILGQKVEFLVSFYNNEISEKSEIFDDQFSVERPDGSNFTLKIRSTKLEDSAMYFCASGTQGQPQHFGDGTRLSIL.

The sample holds a few counts of this clonotype. CDR3 in amino acids: CACPLGGLAGDEQFF. CDR3 bases: TGTGCCTGCCCGTTGGGGGGACTAGCGGGAGATGAGCAGTTCTTC. This chain connects TRBV30 to TRBJ2-1, with 14 bases identical to TRBD2. Germline-derived CDR1 and CDR2 are GTSNPN and SVGIG (reference sequence). The J segment lost 8 bases and the V segment lost 6 bases, leaving 9 bases of the junction unmatched. The CDR3 has 15 residues. The full variable domain, in which reference TRBV30 and TRBJ2-1 provide the parts outside the CDR3, is SQTIHQWPATLVQPVGSPLSLECTVEGTSNPNLYWYRQAAGRGLQLLFYSVGIGQISSEVPQNLSASRPQDRQFILSSKKLLLSDSGFYLCACPLGGLAGDEQFFGPGTRLTVL.